This TCR beta chain came from a study of glioma-infiltrating T cells. Study-wide points: Tissue-blood divergence was below expectation in non-neoplastic patients, above in gliomas. Only very few CDR3 sequences appeared in both tissue and blood.

Using RNA template, CDR3s of TCR alpha and beta were amplified with iRepertoire arm-PCR. Input was roughly 85-450 ng of tissue mRNA or PBMC total RNA. TCRdb re-analysed the multiplex PCR reads in MiXCR, keeping a single row per CDR3 protein. The table has tens of thousands of distinct CDR3 sequences, under 30% seen once. There are many counts of this clonotype. Its target is unknown. Germline V gene data show CDR1 as KGHSH and CDR2 as LQKENI. V shed 6 bases, J shed 10 bases, and the junction held 8 bases outside the gene matches. The CDR3 sequence is 13 residues long. The sequenced material came from glioma tissue, nonneoplastic brain tissue, or PBMCs (not recorded which). V and J are TRBV18 and TRBJ2-1; TRBD1 aligns across 8 bases. The receptor was derived from a human donor with low-grade glioma or glioblastoma, undergoing nonglioma brain surgery, or in good health (not recorded which). The CDR3 bases are TGTGCCAGCTCGTGGACAGGGTCTTCGGAGCAGTTCTTC. Amino acid sequence: CASSWTGSSEQFF. Filled out from reference TRBV18 and TRBJ2-1, the complete variable domain reads NAGVMQNPRHLVRRRGQEARLRCSPMKGHSHVYWYRQLPEEGLKFMVYLQKENIIDESGMPKERFSAEFPKEGPSILRIQQVVRGDSAAYFCASSWTGSSEQFFGPGTRLTVL.